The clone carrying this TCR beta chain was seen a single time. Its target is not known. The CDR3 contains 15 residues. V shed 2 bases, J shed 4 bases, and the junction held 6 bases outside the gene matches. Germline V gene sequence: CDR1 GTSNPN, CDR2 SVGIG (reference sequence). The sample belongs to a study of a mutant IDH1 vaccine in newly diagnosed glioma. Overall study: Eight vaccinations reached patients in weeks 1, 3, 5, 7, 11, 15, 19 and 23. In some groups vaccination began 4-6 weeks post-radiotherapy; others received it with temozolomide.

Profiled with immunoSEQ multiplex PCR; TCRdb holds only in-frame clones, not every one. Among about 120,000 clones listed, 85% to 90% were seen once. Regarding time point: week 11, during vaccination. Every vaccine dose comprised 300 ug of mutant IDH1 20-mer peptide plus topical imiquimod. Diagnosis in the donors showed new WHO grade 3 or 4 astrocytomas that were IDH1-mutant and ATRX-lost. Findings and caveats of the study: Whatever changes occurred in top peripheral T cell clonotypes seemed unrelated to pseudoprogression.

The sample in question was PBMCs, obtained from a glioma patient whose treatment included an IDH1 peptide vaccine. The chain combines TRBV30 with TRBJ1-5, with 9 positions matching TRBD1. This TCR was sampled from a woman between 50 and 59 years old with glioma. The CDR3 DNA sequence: TGTGCCTGGAGTTCGAAGACAGGGGGAAATCAGCCCCAGCATTTT. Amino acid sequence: CAWSSKTGGNQPQHF. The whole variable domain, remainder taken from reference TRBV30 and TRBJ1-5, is SQTIHQWPATLVQPVGSPLSLECTVEGTSNPNLYWYRQAAGRGLQLLFYSVGIGQISSEVPQNLSASRPQDRQFILSSKKLLLSDSGFYLCAWSSKTGGNQPQHFGDGTRLSIL.